This T cell receptor beta chain is drawn from a study of regulatory T cells in long-lasting Graves disease. The germline CDR1 and CDR2 sequences are MDHEN and SYDVKM. The CDR3 runs 9 residues. TCR beta libraries were built with iRepertoire HTBI primers and Arm-PCR of CDR3 regions. One entry per CDR3 protein results from TCRdb running MiXCR on the multiplex PCR reads. The sample yields around 480,000 distinct CDR3 sequences, roughly 17% seen once. Stated time point: newly diagnosed GD, antithyroid drugs for less than 3 months. RNA isolated from PBMCs was used to make the TCR library. The data also belong to a second study, concerning T cells in Graves' hyperthyroidism and ophthalmopathy. As that study records: Investigators excluded patients with uncontrolled infection, other autoimmune disease, pregnancy or lactation. The HTBI set primed first-round TCR CDR3 RT-PCR.

Sequencing was performed on peripheral blood mononuclear cells (PBMCs), taken at new diagnosis, from a patient treated with antithyroid drugs. This receptor was obtained from a man between 35 and 55 years old with Graves disease. This chain joins TRBV28 and TRBJ1-2; D unresolved. This CDR3 is CSSGDGYTF. The CDR3 coding sequence is TGTTCCTCTGGGGATGGCTACACCTTC.